The 26 T cell receptor beta chains presented below share a single source sample, sequenced in a study of beta chain features in type 1 diabetes. Findings of the study overall: Type 1 diabetes patients had TCRB CDR3s that were shorter (moderately but significantly so) in all four CD4+ subsets.

As every portion of the isolated RNA was reverse transcribed, the sequencing read expressed TCRB transcripts. Produced via immunoSEQ multiplex PCR; TCRdb's table is partial and in-frame only. This repertoire shows about 400,000 clones, 10% to 15% found once; its top ten account for about 0.01%. The antigens of these receptors remain unknown. Sequenced: naive CD4+ T cells from blood. The receptors derive from a woman younger than 35 with type 1 diabetes.

This clone showed up just a few times. Other DNA sequences in the sample encode the same CDR3. The rearrangement joins TRBV7-9 to TRBJ2-3; a possible D gene is TRBD1 (6 bases). The CDR3 sequence is 12 residues long. The germline V and J ends were trimmed by 6 bases and 3 bases, with 7 bases remaining between them. Per the germline V gene, CDR1 is SEHNR and CDR2 is FQNEAQ (reference sequence). As DNA, the CDR3 is TGTGCCAGCAGTCAGGGGACAGATACGCAGTATTTT. It codes for CASSQGTDTQYF.

V usage is TRBV9 and J usage is TRBJ1-6; no clear D gene. The CDR3 consists of 16 residues. Trimming removed 4 bases from V and 0 bases from J, with 11 bases in between. From germline, CDR1 is SGDLS and CDR2 YYNGEE. CDR3 DNA: TGTGCCAGCAGCCCGCGTGGTAGCTCCTATAATTCACCCCTCCACTTT. It is translated as CASSPRGSSYNSPLHF.

This sequence joins TRBV2 and TRBJ1-5, with 8 bases identical to TRBD1. Trimming cost V 8 bases and J 6 bases; bases outside gene matches: 3. The germline CDR1 and CDR2 sequences are SNHLY and FYNNEI. This CDR3 has 12 residues. The CDR3 DNA sequence: TGTGCCAGCGGACAGGGAAGTCAGCCCCAGCATTTT. Its protein is CASGQGSQPQHF.

This clone has only a few counts. The chain links TRBV7-2 to TRBJ1-2; no clear D. Germline V CDR1 and CDR2: SGHTA, FQGNSA. The CDR3 totals 14 residues. The V and J ends lost 1 base and 4 bases respectively, with 10 bases between them. The CDR3 DNA follows: TGTGCCAGCAGCTTAGGCGGCCCTATCTATGGCTACACCTTC. It specifies CASSLGGPIYGYTF.

The CDR3 DNA sequence: TGTGCCAGCTCATCGGTTCCGGGACAGTCCTACGAGCAGTACTTC. Protein: CASSSVPGQSYEQYF. The chain uses TRBV18 and TRBJ2-7; 7 bases fit TRBD1. V lost 5 bases and J lost 1; bases outside the gene matches: 8. The germline gives CDR1 KGHSH, CDR2 LQKENI. The CDR3 has 15 residues.

This clone came up a few times. V is TRBV7-2 and J is TRBJ1-3; perhaps TRBD1 as D (5 bases). V shed 5 bases and J shed 3 bases, with 14 bases lying between them. The germline CDR1 and CDR2 sequences are SGHTA and FQGNSA. This CDR3 is 15 amino acids long. Written as DNA, the CDR3 is TGTGCCAGCAGCCTCTGGGCAGGGCGTGGAAACACCATATATTTT. This translates into CASSLWAGRGNTIYF.

The J gene is TRBJ1-4, the V gene TRBV9; 10 bases match TRBD1. The length of the CDR3 is 17 residues. The V and J ends lost 5 bases and 3 bases, in that order; junction bases with no gene match: 10. CDR1 SGDLS and CDR2 YYNGEE come from the germline V gene. The CDR3 is CASSVDRGRSANEKLFF. The CDR3 DNA reads TGTGCCAGCAGTGTCGACAGGGGGCGGTCGGCTAATGAAAAACTGTTTTTT.

The V call is TRBV5-6, the J call TRBJ2-1, with D perhaps matching TRBD2 (5 bases). The V and J ends lost 4 bases and 7 bases respectively, with 18 bases between them. The CDR3 has 15 amino acids. Germline assignment: CDR1 SGHDT and CDR2 YYEEEE. The CDR3 loop reads CASSPTSMGRNEQFF. CDR3 DNA sequence: TGTGCCAGCAGCCCTACTAGTATGGGAAGGAATGAGCAGTTCTTC.

This clone was counted only a few times. The chain carries TRBV4-1 and TRBJ1-1; 7 positions match TRBD1. This CDR3 is built from 18 residues. J was trimmed by 4 bases and V by 4 bases; bases with no gene match: 18. Germline CDR1 is MGHRA and CDR2 is YSYEKL. CDR3 amino acids: CASSLGWDRSSRGTEAFF. CDR3 DNA: TGCGCCAGCAGCCTCGGATGGGACAGATCTTCCCGGGGCACTGAAGCTTTCTTT.

This clone appeared a few times. The CDR3 nucleotides are TGTGCCAGCAGCCAAGTTTCACAGGGGTCGGGGAACTATGGCTACACCTTC. This sequence encodes CASSQVSQGSGNYGYTF. The rearrangement links TRBV4-2 to TRBJ1-2; 7 bases match TRBD1. J was trimmed by 2 bases and V by 1 base; bases with no gene match: 10. In germline, CDR1 is LGHNA, CDR2 YNFKEQ. The CDR3 is 17 residues long.

The rearrangement links TRBV29-1 to TRBJ2-1; 12 nucleotides line up with TRBD2. Unmatched junction bases numbered 8, after V lost 6 bases and J lost 5 bases. This CDR3 contains 15 residues. The germline V gene has CDR1 SQVTM and CDR2 ANQGSEA. Here the CDR3 DNA reads TGCAGCGTCTCTTTCCGACTAGCGGGAGACAATGAGCAGTTCTTC. Translated: CSVSFRLAGDNEQFF.

This chain joins TRBV5-1 and TRBJ2-3; a weak D match, TRBD2 (5 bases). Trimming cost V 0 bases and J 2 bases, with 13 bases left between them. Germline CDR1 is SGHRS and CDR2 is YFSETQ. This CDR3 is built from 16 residues. Here the CDR3 DNA reads TGCGCCAGCAGCTTGGGGCGGAACGGGAACACAGATACGCAGTATTTT. It is translated as CASSLGRNGNTDTQYF.

About this clone: Other nucleotide sequences from this sample produce the same CDR3. The chain combines TRBV7-2 with TRBJ2-7, with 10 bases identical to TRBD2. This CDR3 is 14 amino acids long. Per germline, CDR1 SGHTA and CDR2 FQGNSA. Trimming cost V 5 bases and J 2 bases; bases outside gene matches: 3. The CDR3 spells CASSRAGGPYEQYF. The CDR3 nucleotides are TGTGCCAGCAGCCGAGCGGGAGGGCCCTACGAGCAGTACTTC. The whole variable domain, remainder taken from reference TRBV7-2 and TRBJ2-7, is GAGVSQSPSNKVTEKGKDVELRCDPISGHTALYWYRQSLGQGLEFLIYFQGNSAPDKSGLPSDRFSAERTGGSVSTLTIQRTQQEDSAVYLCASSRAGGPYEQYFGPGTRLTVT.

The chain couples TRBV28 to TRBJ2-5; 7 bases match TRBD1. J gave up 2 bases and V 6 bases, and 3 bases lay outside the gene matches. The CDR3 contains 13 residues. Germline CDR1 MDHEN, CDR2 SYDVKM. CDR3 DNA: TGTGCCAGCAGCCCGGGACAGCAAGAGACCCAGTACTTC. Translated, it gives CASSPGQQETQYF. The full variable domain, in which reference TRBV28 and TRBJ2-5 provide the parts outside the CDR3, is DVKVTQSSRYLVKRTGEKVFLECVQDMDHENMFWYRQDPGLGLRLIYFSYDVKMKEKGDIPEGYSVSREKKERFSLILESASTNQTSMYLCASSPGQQETQYFGPGTRLLVL.

The chain is built from TRBV9 and TRBJ2-1; 7 positions agree with TRBD1. This CDR3 has 14 amino acids. V lost 0 bases to trimming and J lost 7 bases; unmatched junction nucleotides: 4. Germline V gene lookup returns CDR1 SGDLS and CDR2 YYNGEE. CDR3 loop: CASSVDGRGNEQFF. CDR3 in DNA: TGTGCCAGCAGCGTAGACGGCAGGGGGAATGAGCAGTTCTTC.

The chain employs TRBV7-2 and TRBJ1-2; TRBD1 is a possible D gene (5 bases). Trimming took 5 bases from V and 0 from J, leaving 13 bases between them. The germline gives CDR1 SGHTA, CDR2 FQGNSA. The CDR3 loop spans 15 amino acids. This CDR3 reads CASSPRTSPNYGYTF. CDR3 bases: TGTGCCAGCAGCCCGCGGACATCCCCTAACTATGGCTACACCTTC.

V gene TRBV7-2 combines with J gene TRBJ2-7, with 8 bases aligning to TRBD2. Germline lookup yields CDR1 SGHTA and CDR2 FQGNSA. The trim removed 1 base at V and 12 bases at J, leaving 8 bases unmatched. This CDR3 contains 13 residues. CDR3 DNA sequence: TGTGCCAGCAGCTTAGGCCGGGAGGGCCGTCCGTACTTC. This sequence encodes CASSLGREGRPYF.

This clone was detected only a few times. Here the CDR3 DNA reads TGTGCCAGCAGCCCAGACTTGGGGGGGACGGGGGAGCAGTACTTC. The encoded protein is CASSPDLGGTGEQYF. V usage is TRBV27 and J usage is TRBJ2-7; the match to TRBD2 covers 7 bases. The germline V gene encodes CDR1 MNHEY and CDR2 SMNVEV (reference sequence). V dropped 6 bases and J dropped 7; count of bases not matched to a gene: 15. This CDR3 is built from 15 residues.

This clone came up a few times. The chain combines TRBV14 with TRBJ2-7; TRBD1 is a possible D gene (6 bases). The V end lost 4 bases, the J end lost 4 bases, and 14 bases lay between the germline ends. Germline assignment: CDR1 SGHDN and CDR2 FVKESK. The CDR3 is made up of 14 amino acids. CDR3 coding DNA: TGTGCCAGCAGCCCGCGGACAGCATTGTACGAGCAGTACTTC. Protein sequence: CASSPRTALYEQYF.

The chain joins TRBV7-2 to TRBJ2-5; D is undetermined. Germline values: CDR1 SGHTA, CDR2 FQGNSA. This CDR3 region has 14 residues. V lost 5 bases to trimming and J lost 5 bases, with 15 bases between them. The CDR3 reads CASSLGSPGETQYF. The CDR3 region has the DNA TGTGCCAGCAGCCTCGGGTCACCCGGCGAGACCCAGTACTTC.

Only one count was recorded for this clone. The same CDR3 is also encoded by other DNA sequences in this sample. V is TRBV18 and J is TRBJ1-5; D is unresolved. V dropped 3 bases and J dropped 4 bases, with 7 bases sitting between them. This CDR3 is 13 amino acids long. Germline loops: CDR1 KGHSH, CDR2 LQKENI. This chain's CDR3 is CASSPGSNQPQHF. Written as DNA, the CDR3 is TGTGCCAGCTCACCGGGCAGTAATCAGCCCCAGCATTTT.

The rearrangement joins TRBV19 to TRBJ1-5, with TRBD1 as a possible D gene (6 bases). CDR1 LNHDA and CDR2 SQIVND come from the germline V gene (reference sequence). This CDR3 has 14 residues. V was trimmed by 3 bases and J by 7 bases, leaving 13 bases between them. CDR3: CASSIYPGEQPQHF. The CDR3 coding sequence is TGTGCCAGTAGTATTTACCCAGGGGAACAGCCCCAGCATTTT.

The sample holds a few counts of this clone. V is TRBV19 and J is TRBJ2-7; a possible D gene is TRBD1 (5 bases). Germline V gene sequence: CDR1 LNHDA, CDR2 SQIVND (reference sequence). This CDR3 contains 14 residues. V was clipped by 0 bases and J by 2 bases, with 8 bases between them. CDR3 amino acids: CASSIETGTYEQYF. CDR3 in DNA: TGTGCCAGTAGTATAGAAACAGGAACCTACGAGCAGTACTTC. Combining the CDR3 with reference TRBV19 and TRBJ2-7 gives the whole variable domain DGGITQSPKYLFRKEGQNVTLSCEQNLNHDAMYWYRQDPGQGLRLIYYSQIVNDFQKGDIAEGYSVSREKKESFPLTVTSAQKNPTAFYLCASSIETGTYEQYFGPGTRLTVT.

This clone was counted between two and nine times. This chain connects TRBV4-3 to TRBJ2-2; the D gene is possibly TRBD2 (6 bases). This CDR3 is built from 13 residues. CDR1 is LGHNA, CDR2 YSLEER, per germline. Trimming removed 8 bases from V and 3 bases from J, with 10 bases in between. CDR3 in amino acids: CASLGGYTGELFF. Here the CDR3 DNA reads TGCGCCAGCTTGGGGGGATACACCGGGGAGCTGTTTTTT.

The chain employs TRBV6-1 and TRBJ2-3; 7 bases line up with TRBD2. With 2 bases clipped from V and 7 bases from J, the junction kept 3 bases outside the gene matches. Germline loops: CDR1 MNHNS, CDR2 SASEGT. This CDR3 region has 13 residues. In DNA form, the CDR3 reads TGTGCCAGCAGTGAACGGGACTACAATACGCAGTATTTT. This translates into CASSERDYNTQYF.

In this sample, this clone turned up a few times. The chain employs TRBV14 and TRBJ1-1; D unclear. The ends were cut back, 3 bases at V and 4 bases at J, with 12 bases in the middle. This CDR3 comprises 14 residues. The germline gives CDR1 SGHDN, CDR2 FVKESK. The CDR3 nucleotides read TGTGCCAGCAGCCATCACAGAAACTTCACTGAAGCTTTCTTT. This encodes CASSHHRNFTEAFF.